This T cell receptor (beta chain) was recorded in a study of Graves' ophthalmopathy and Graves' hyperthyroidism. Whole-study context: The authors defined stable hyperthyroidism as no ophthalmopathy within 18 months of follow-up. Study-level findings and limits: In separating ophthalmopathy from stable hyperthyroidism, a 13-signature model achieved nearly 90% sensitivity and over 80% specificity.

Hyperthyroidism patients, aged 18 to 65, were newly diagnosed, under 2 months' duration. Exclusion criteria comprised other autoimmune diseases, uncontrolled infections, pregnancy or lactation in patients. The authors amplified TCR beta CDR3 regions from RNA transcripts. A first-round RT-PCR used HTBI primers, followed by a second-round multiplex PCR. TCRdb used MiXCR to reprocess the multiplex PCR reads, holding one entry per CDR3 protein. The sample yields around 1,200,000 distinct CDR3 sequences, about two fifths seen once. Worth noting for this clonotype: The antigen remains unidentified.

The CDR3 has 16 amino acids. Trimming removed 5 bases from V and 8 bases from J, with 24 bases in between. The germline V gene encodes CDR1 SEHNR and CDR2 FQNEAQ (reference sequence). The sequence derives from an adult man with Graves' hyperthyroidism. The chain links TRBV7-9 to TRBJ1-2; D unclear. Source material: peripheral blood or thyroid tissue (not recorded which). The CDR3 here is CASSHRDAPNRGGYTF. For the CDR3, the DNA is TGTGCCAGCAGCCACCGAGATGCGCCAAACCGCGGCGGCTACACCTTC.